These T cell receptor beta chains were read from a single sample in a study of response to subunit inactivated influenza vaccine. TCRdb re-called the RT-PCR reads with MiXCR, one entry per CDR3 protein. The sample records approximately 570,000 distinct CDR3 sequences, about 8% being singletons. This material consisted of PBMCs from blood, taken around 25 months after vaccination. The receptors were sampled from a man aged 50 to 69 who received an inactivated influenza vaccine. CDR3s include the opening cysteine and the closing phenylalanine or tryptophan. D genes are given only for firm matches. Where a row states a size, it is once, few, many or the class of an expanded clone; other rows omit it.

CDR3nt: TGCGCCAGCAGCCAAGATTGGGAGTACACTGAAGCTTTCTTT
CDR3aa: CASSQDWEYTEAFF
d_gene: .
abundance: many
v_gene: TRBV4-3
j_gene: TRBJ1-1

CDR3nt: TGTGCCAGCAGTTTAGGAGGTAGCGGGAGAGAGAACGAGCAGTACTTC
CDR3aa: CASSLGGSGRENEQYF
d_gene: TRBD2
abundance: .
v_gene: TRBV27
j_gene: TRBJ2-7

CDR3nt: TGTGCCAGCAGTGAATCCCTACAGTTGCAAGAGACCCAGTACTTC
CDR3aa: CASSESLQLQETQYF
d_gene: .
abundance: few
v_gene: TRBV6-1
j_gene: TRBJ2-5

CDR3nt: TGCGCCAGCAGCCCTAAGGGACCCAATTCCGGGGAGCTGTTTTTT
CDR3aa: CASSPKGPNSGELFF
d_gene: .
abundance: many
v_gene: TRBV5-1
j_gene: TRBJ2-2

CDR3nt: TGTGCCAGCAGTTTGGGGGGAAGGGGTGCTGGAAACACCATATATTTT
CDR3aa: CASSLGGRGAGNTIYF
d_gene: .
abundance: many
v_gene: TRBV12-3/TRBV12-4
j_gene: TRBJ1-3

CDR3nt: TGTGCCAGCAGCCAAGACCCCGCGCAGGGGGACCTATCTGGGGCCAACGTCCTGACTTTC
CDR3aa: CASSQDPAQGDLSGANVLTF
d_gene: TRBD1
abundance: .
v_gene: TRBV14
j_gene: TRBJ2-6

CDR3nt: TGTGCCAGCAGCCAGGGGACAGGGTGGCAAGAGACCCAGTACTTC
CDR3aa: CASSQGTGWQETQYF
d_gene: TRBD1
abundance: .
v_gene: TRBV4-2
j_gene: TRBJ2-5

CDR3nt: TGTGCCAGCAGCTTAGCATCAGGGACTGAAGCTTTCTTT
CDR3aa: CASSLASGTEAFF
d_gene: .
abundance: many
v_gene: TRBV11-2
j_gene: TRBJ1-1

CDR3nt: TGCGCCAGCAGCCAAGAATTTGGTAGCCCCAATGAGCAGTTCTTC
CDR3aa: CASSQEFGSPNEQFF
d_gene: .
abundance: many
v_gene: TRBV4-3
j_gene: TRBJ2-1

CDR3nt: TGTGCCAGCAGCTTATACGGGACAGGGACCGAGCAGTACTTC
CDR3aa: CASSLYGTGTEQYF
d_gene: TRBD1
abundance: .
v_gene: TRBV7-2
j_gene: TRBJ2-7

CDR3nt: TGTGCCAGCAGCTTTGATCTCATGGAGACCCAGTACTTC
CDR3aa: CASSFDLMETQYF
d_gene: .
abundance: few
v_gene: TRBV7-2
j_gene: TRBJ2-5

CDR3nt: TGCAGTGCACAGGGGAGCACAGATACGCAGTATTTT
CDR3aa: CSAQGSTDTQYF
d_gene: TRBD1
abundance: few
v_gene: TRBV20-1
j_gene: TRBJ2-3

CDR3nt: TGTGCCAGCAGCTTAGGAGGTGGGGCCTACAATGAGCAGTTCTTC
CDR3aa: CASSLGGGAYNEQFF
d_gene: .
abundance: many
v_gene: TRBV7-9
j_gene: TRBJ2-1

CDR3nt: TGCAGTGCTAAGGTCAGGGGGGTCAATCAGCCCCAGCATTTT
CDR3aa: CSAKVRGVNQPQHF
d_gene: TRBD1
abundance: few
v_gene: TRBV20-1
j_gene: TRBJ1-5

CDR3nt: TGCGCCAGCAGAACCGGGAGCCACACAGATACGCAGTATTTT
CDR3aa: CASRTGSHTDTQYF
d_gene: .
abundance: many
v_gene: TRBV5-1
j_gene: TRBJ2-3

CDR3nt: TGTGCCAGCAGCTTATCGATCCCCGCGGGGGATAATATAAGAGGGCAGTTCTTC
CDR3aa: CASSLSIPAGDNIRGQFF
d_gene: TRBD2
abundance: few
v_gene: TRBV7-2
j_gene: TRBJ2-1

CDR3nt: TGCGCCAGCAGCGAGGGACAGGGATATGAAAAACTGTTTTTT
CDR3aa: CASSEGQGYEKLFF
d_gene: TRBD1
abundance: .
v_gene: TRBV5-1
j_gene: TRBJ1-4

CDR3nt: TGTGCCAGCAGTTTTAGGGCAGGGCGGAATCAGCCCCAGCATTTT
CDR3aa: CASSFRAGRNQPQHF
d_gene: .
abundance: .
v_gene: TRBV28
j_gene: TRBJ1-5

CDR3nt: TGTGCCAGCAGCCACGGGGCAGGGGACATGGAGACCCAGTACTTC
CDR3aa: CASSHGAGDMETQYF
d_gene: .
abundance: .
v_gene: TRBV11-2
j_gene: TRBJ2-5

CDR3nt: TGCAGCCCAATCAGGCCCTCCTACGAGCAGTACTTC
CDR3aa: CSPIRPSYEQYF
d_gene: .
abundance: .
v_gene: TRBV29-1
j_gene: TRBJ2-7

CDR3nt: TGTGCCAGCACCTCGGACAGGGACACCGGGGAGCTGTTTTTT
CDR3aa: CASTSDRDTGELFF
d_gene: TRBD1
abundance: .
v_gene: TRBV7-9
j_gene: TRBJ2-2

CDR3nt: TGCAGTGCGCTTCCGGGACAGGCCCTCCCTGAAGCTTTCTTT
CDR3aa: CSALPGQALPEAFF
d_gene: TRBD1
abundance: few
v_gene: TRBV20-1
j_gene: TRBJ1-1

CDR3nt: TGTGCCAGCAGTTTTTCCGGTGGCTACACCTTC
CDR3aa: CASSFSGGYTF
d_gene: .
abundance: many
v_gene: TRBV6-2/TRBV6-3
j_gene: TRBJ1-2

CDR3nt: TGTGCCAGCAGTTCGACTAGCGGGGGGGCCAATGAGCAGTTCTTC
CDR3aa: CASSSTSGGANEQFF
d_gene: TRBD2
abundance: many
v_gene: TRBV12-3/TRBV12-4
j_gene: TRBJ2-1

CDR3nt: TGTGCCAGCAGTTTGTTAAGCTCTGGGGCCAACGTCCTGACTTTC
CDR3aa: CASSLLSSGANVLTF
d_gene: .
abundance: .
v_gene: TRBV6-5
j_gene: TRBJ2-6

CDR3nt: TGCGCCAGCAGCTTGGAACAGGGCAACACAGATACGCAGTATTTT
CDR3aa: CASSLEQGNTDTQYF
d_gene: .
abundance: .
v_gene: TRBV5-1
j_gene: TRBJ2-3

CDR3nt: TGTGCCAGCAGCCACCCCTCCGGGGGTGAGGGGTCCTACAATGAGCAGTTCTTC
CDR3aa: CASSHPSGGEGSYNEQFF
d_gene: .
abundance: few
v_gene: TRBV4-2
j_gene: TRBJ2-1

CDR3nt: TGTGCCAGCAGCGCGGGCCTCACGAGCACAGATACGCAGTATTTT
CDR3aa: CASSAGLTSTDTQYF
d_gene: .
abundance: .
v_gene: TRBV2
j_gene: TRBJ2-3

CDR3nt: TGTGCCAGCAGCTTAGGAGACAGGGGGAGCTCCTACAATGAGCAGTTCTTC
CDR3aa: CASSLGDRGSSYNEQFF
d_gene: TRBD1
abundance: many
v_gene: TRBV7-2
j_gene: TRBJ2-1

CDR3nt: TGCAGTGCTAGCGGGAAGGTCGTATATGAGCAGTTCTTC
CDR3aa: CSASGKVVYEQFF
d_gene: .
abundance: many
v_gene: TRBV20-1
j_gene: TRBJ2-1

CDR3nt: TGTGCCAGCAGTTTATTAGCGGGAGGCGATACGCAGTATTTT
CDR3aa: CASSLLAGGDTQYF
d_gene: TRBD2
abundance: .
v_gene: TRBV28
j_gene: TRBJ2-3

CDR3nt: TGTGCCACCAGCAGAGATAGGACCAGCAATCAGCCCCAGCATTTT
CDR3aa: CATSRDRTSNQPQHF
d_gene: .
abundance: many
v_gene: TRBV15
j_gene: TRBJ1-5

CDR3nt: TGTGCCAGCTCACCACAGGCGAACACCGGGGAGCTGTTTTTT
CDR3aa: CASSPQANTGELFF
d_gene: .
abundance: many
v_gene: TRBV18
j_gene: TRBJ2-2

CDR3nt: TGTGCCAGCAGCTTAGCGACAGGGGATGAGCAGTTCTTC
CDR3aa: CASSLATGDEQFF
d_gene: TRBD1
abundance: few
v_gene: TRBV7-9
j_gene: TRBJ2-1

CDR3nt: TGTGCCAGCAGTTTATGGGTGAACACTGAAGCTTTCTTT
CDR3aa: CASSLWVNTEAFF
d_gene: .
abundance: many
v_gene: TRBV12-3/TRBV12-4
j_gene: TRBJ1-1

CDR3nt: TGTGCCAGCACCTCCGGACAGGGAAATAACTACGAGCAGTACTTC
CDR3aa: CASTSGQGNNYEQYF
d_gene: TRBD1
abundance: few
v_gene: TRBV28
j_gene: TRBJ2-7

CDR3nt: TGTGCCAGCGGTAGACGGACAGGGGTGAGCAATGAGCAGTTCTTC
CDR3aa: CASGRRTGVSNEQFF
d_gene: TRBD1
abundance: few
v_gene: TRBV6-2/TRBV6-3
j_gene: TRBJ2-1

CDR3nt: TGTGCCTGGGTCTCCCGAGAGGGGGCCTACGAGCAGTACTTC
CDR3aa: CAWVSREGAYEQYF
d_gene: .
abundance: .
v_gene: TRBV30
j_gene: TRBJ2-7

CDR3nt: TGCAGCGTCGCCATCGGACTCTCTGGAAACACCATATATTTT
CDR3aa: CSVAIGLSGNTIYF
d_gene: .
abundance: .
v_gene: TRBV29-1
j_gene: TRBJ1-3

CDR3nt: TGTGCCAGCAGCTTGGCGGCTAGCGGGTTCGCAGATACGCAGTATTTT
CDR3aa: CASSLAASGFADTQYF
d_gene: TRBD2
abundance: few
v_gene: TRBV5-5
j_gene: TRBJ2-3

CDR3nt: TGTGCCAGCAGCGGGTCACGGGTGTTTAGGCCGGGACAGTACAATGAGCAGTTCTTC
CDR3aa: CASSGSRVFRPGQYNEQFF
d_gene: TRBD1
abundance: few
v_gene: TRBV4-2
j_gene: TRBJ2-1

CDR3nt: TGTGCCAGCAGCAACCAGCGGGACTCCTACGAGCAGTACTTC
CDR3aa: CASSNQRDSYEQYF
d_gene: TRBD2
abundance: few
v_gene: TRBV7-2
j_gene: TRBJ2-7

CDR3nt: TGCAGTGCTAGAAGGATGGGGCAGGCGTGGGACGAGCAGTACTTC
CDR3aa: CSARRMGQAWDEQYF
d_gene: .
abundance: .
v_gene: TRBV20-1
j_gene: TRBJ2-7

CDR3nt: TGTGCCAGCTCACCACGGGGTAGCGGTCCACAAGAGACCCAGTACTTC
CDR3aa: CASSPRGSGPQETQYF
d_gene: .
abundance: few
v_gene: TRBV18
j_gene: TRBJ2-5

CDR3nt: TGTGCCACCACAGGGGGAGATACGCAGTATTTT
CDR3aa: CATTGGDTQYF
d_gene: TRBD1
abundance: many
v_gene: TRBV10-3
j_gene: TRBJ2-3

CDR3nt: TGCAGTGCTAGAGTATCGAGCGGGAGGGCCGTAGGTTTGGAGACCCAGTACTTC
CDR3aa: CSARVSSGRAVGLETQYF
d_gene: TRBD2
abundance: .
v_gene: TRBV20-1
j_gene: TRBJ2-5